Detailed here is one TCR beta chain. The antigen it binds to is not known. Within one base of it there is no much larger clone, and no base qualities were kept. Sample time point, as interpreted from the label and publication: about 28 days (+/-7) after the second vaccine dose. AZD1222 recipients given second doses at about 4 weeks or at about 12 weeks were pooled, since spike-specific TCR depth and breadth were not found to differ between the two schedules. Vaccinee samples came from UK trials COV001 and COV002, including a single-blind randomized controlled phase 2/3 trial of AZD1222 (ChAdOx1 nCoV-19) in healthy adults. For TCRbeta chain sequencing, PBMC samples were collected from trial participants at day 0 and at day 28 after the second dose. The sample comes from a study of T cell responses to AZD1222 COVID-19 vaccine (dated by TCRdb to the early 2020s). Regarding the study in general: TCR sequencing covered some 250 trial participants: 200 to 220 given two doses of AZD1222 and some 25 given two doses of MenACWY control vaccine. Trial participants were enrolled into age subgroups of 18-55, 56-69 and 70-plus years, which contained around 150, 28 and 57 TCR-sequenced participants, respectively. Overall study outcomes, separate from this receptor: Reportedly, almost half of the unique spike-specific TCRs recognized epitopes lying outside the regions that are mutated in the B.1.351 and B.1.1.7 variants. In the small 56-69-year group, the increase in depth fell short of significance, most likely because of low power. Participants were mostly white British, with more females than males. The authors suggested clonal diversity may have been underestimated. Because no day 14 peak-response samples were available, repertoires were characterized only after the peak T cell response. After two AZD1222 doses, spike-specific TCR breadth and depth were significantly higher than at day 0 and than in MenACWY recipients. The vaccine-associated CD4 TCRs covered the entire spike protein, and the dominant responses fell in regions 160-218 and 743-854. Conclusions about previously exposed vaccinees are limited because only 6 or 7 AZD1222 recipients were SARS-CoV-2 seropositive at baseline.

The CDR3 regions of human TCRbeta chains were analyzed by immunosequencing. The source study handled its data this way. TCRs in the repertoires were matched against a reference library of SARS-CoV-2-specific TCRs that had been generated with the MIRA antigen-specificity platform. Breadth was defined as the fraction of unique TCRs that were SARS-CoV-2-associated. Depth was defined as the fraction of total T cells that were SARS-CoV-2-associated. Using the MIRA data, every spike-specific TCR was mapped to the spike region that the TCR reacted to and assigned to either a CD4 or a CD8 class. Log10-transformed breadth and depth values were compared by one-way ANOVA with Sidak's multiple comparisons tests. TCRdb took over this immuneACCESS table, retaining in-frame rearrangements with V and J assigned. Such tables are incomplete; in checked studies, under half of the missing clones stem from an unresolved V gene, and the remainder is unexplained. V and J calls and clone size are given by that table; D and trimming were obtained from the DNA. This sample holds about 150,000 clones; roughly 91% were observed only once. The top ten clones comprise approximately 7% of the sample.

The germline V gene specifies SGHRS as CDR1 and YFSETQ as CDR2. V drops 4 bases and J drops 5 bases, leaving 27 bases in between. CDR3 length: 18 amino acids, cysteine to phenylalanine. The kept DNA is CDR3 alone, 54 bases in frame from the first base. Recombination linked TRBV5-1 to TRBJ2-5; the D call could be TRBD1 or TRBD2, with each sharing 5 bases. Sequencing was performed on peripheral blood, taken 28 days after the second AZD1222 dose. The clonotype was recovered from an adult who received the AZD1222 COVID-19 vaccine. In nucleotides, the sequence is TGCGCCAGCAGCCGAGGTTCCCAACTGGGGACGCAGAAGGAGACCCAGTACTTC. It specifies CASSRGSQLGTQKETQYF.